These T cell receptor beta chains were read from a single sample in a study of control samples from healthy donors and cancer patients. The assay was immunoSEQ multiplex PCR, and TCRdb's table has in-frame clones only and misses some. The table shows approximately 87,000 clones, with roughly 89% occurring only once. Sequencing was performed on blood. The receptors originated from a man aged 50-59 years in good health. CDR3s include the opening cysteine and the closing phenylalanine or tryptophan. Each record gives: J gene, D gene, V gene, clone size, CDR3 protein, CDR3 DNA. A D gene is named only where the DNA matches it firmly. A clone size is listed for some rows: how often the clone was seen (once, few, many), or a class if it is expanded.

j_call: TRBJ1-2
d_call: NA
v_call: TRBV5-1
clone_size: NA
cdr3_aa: CASTPGDINYGYTF
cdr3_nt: TGCGCCAGCACCCCAGGGGACATCAACTATGGCTACACCTTC

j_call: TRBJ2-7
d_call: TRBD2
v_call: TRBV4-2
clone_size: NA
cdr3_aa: CASSQVSGGVSYEQYF
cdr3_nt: TGTGCCAGCAGCCAAGTTAGCGGGGGGGTCTCCTACGAGCAGTACTTC

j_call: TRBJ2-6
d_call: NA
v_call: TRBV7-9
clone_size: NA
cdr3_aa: CASSLGYRISGANVLTF
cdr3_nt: TGTGCCAGCAGCTTAGGTTACAGGATCTCTGGGGCCAACGTCCTGACTTTC

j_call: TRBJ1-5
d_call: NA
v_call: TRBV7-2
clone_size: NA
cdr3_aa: CASSSMNQPQHF
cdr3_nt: TGTGCCAGCAGCTCCATGAATCAGCCCCAGCATTTT

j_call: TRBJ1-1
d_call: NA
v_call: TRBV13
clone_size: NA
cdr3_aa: CASSLRAGVREAFF
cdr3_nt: TGTGCCAGCAGCTTAAGGGCAGGGGTTCGTGAAGCTTTCTTT

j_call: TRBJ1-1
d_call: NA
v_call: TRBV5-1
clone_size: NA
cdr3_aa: CASSLSARTDYTEAFF
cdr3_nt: TGCGCCAGCAGCTTGTCTGCTAGGACAGACTACACTGAAGCTTTCTTT

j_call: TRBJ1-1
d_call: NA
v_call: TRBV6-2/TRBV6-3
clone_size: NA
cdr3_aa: CASSYQASGTEAFF
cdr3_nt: TGTGCCAGCAGTTACCAGGCCTCGGGGACTGAAGCTTTCTTT

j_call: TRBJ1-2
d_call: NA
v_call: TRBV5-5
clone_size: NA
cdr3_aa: CASSQSRNLGYGYTF
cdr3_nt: TGTGCCAGCAGCCAATCGAGGAATTTGGGCTATGGCTACACCTTC

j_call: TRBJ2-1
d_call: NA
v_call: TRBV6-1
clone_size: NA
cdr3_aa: CASSARRAGRGPLEEQFF
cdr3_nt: TGTGCCAGCAGTGCCCGCCGGGCTGGGCGGGGGCCCCTTGAAGAGCAGTTCTTC

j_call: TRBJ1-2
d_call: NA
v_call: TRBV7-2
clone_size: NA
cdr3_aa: CASSSDRNGYTF
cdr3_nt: TGTGCCAGCAGCTCGGACAGAAATGGCTACACCTTC

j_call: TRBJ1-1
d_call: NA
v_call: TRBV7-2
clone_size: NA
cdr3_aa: CASRDSTAFF
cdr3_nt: TGTGCCAGCAGGGACTCTACAGCTTTCTTT

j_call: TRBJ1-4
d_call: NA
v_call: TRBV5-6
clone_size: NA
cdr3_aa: CASSSPGGLNEKLFF
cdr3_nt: TGTGCCAGCAGCTCTCCCGGGGGACTTAATGAAAAACTGTTTTTT

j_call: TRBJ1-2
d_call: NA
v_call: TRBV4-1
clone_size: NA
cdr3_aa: CASSHVQGYTF
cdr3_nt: TGCGCCAGCAGCCACGTCCAAGGCTACACCTTC

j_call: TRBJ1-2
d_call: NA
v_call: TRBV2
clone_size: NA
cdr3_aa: CASRLGRIYGYTF
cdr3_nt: TGTGCCAGCAGGCTGGGACGGATCTATGGCTACACCTTC

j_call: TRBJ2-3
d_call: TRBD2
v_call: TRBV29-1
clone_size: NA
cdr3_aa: CSVEGGLAGTDTQYF
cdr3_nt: TGCAGCGTTGAAGGCGGACTAGCGGGCACAGATACGCAGTATTTT

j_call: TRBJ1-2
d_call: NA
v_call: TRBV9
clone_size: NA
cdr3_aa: CASSLVGGGSYTF
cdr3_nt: TGTGCCAGCAGCCTGGTAGGAGGAGGGAGCTACACCTTC

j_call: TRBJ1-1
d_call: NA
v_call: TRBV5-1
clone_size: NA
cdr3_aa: CASSLSGGRFGAFF
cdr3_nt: TGCGCCAGCAGCTTGAGTGGGGGGAGATTTGGAGCTTTCTTT

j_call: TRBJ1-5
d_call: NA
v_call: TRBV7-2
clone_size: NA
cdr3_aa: CASSLVGVTYNQPQHF
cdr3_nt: TGTGCCAGCAGCTTAGTAGGGGTAACCTACAATCAGCCCCAGCATTTT

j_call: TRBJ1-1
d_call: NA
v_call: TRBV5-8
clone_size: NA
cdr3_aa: CASSLSGARNTEAFF
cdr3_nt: TGTGCCAGCAGCTTGAGCGGGGCCAGGAACACTGAAGCTTTCTTT

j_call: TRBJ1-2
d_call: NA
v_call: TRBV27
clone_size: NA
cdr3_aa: CASSSNTDYGYTF
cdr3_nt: TGTGCCAGCAGTTCAAACACCGACTATGGCTACACCTTC

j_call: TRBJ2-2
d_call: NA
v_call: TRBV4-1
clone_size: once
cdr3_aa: CASSYREVTGELFF
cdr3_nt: TGCGCCAGCAGTTACAGGGAGGTCACCGGGGAGCTGTTTTTT

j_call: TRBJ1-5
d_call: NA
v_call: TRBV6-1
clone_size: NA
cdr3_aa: CASSEGTRQPQHF
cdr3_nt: TGTGCCAGCAGTGAAGGGACTCGGCAGCCCCAGCATTTT

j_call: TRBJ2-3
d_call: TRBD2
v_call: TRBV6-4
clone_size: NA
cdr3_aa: CASSDWGGSTDTQYF
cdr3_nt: TGTGCCAGCAGTGACTGGGGGGGGTCCACAGATACGCAGTATTTT

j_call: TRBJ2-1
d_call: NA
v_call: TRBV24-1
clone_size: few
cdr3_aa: CATSVPGVDEQFF
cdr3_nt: TGTGCCACCAGTGTTCCGGGAGTGGATGAGCAGTTCTTC

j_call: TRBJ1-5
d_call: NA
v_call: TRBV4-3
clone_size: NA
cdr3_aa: CASSPLLVHQPQHF
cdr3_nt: TGCGCCAGCAGCCCCCTCTTGGTGCATCAGCCCCAGCATTTT

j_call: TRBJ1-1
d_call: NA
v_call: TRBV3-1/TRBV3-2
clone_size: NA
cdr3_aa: CASSAGWTEAFF
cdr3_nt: TGTGCCAGCAGCGCGGGGTGGACTGAAGCTTTCTTT

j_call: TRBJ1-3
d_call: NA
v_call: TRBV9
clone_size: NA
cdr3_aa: CASSVGPGDRNTIYF
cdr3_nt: TGTGCCAGCAGCGTAGGTCCGGGGGACCGAAACACCATATATTTT

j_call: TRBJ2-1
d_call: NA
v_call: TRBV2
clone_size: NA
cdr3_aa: CASDFSRGTYNEQFF
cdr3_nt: TGTGCCAGCGATTTTTCCAGGGGTACCTACAATGAGCAGTTCTTC

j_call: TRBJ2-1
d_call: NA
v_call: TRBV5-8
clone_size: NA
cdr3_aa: CASSSPLGSTEQFF
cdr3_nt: TGTGCCAGCAGCTCCCCTCTCGGGAGTACTGAGCAGTTCTTC

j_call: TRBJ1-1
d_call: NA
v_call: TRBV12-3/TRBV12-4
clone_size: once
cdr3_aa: CASSSTRGTEAFF
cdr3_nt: TGTGCCAGCAGTTCGACCCGAGGGACTGAAGCTTTCTTT

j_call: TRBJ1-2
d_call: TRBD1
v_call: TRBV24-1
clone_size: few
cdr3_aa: CATQGEHYGYTF
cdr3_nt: TGTGCCACCCAGGGGGAACACTATGGCTACACCTTC

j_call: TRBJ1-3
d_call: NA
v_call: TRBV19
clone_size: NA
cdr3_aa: CASGGAGNTIYF
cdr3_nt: TGTGCCAGTGGAGGTGCTGGAAACACCATATATTTT

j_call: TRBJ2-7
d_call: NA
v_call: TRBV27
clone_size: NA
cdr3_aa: CASSSGTAAYEQYF
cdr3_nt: TGTGCCAGCAGCTCCGGGACGGCGGCCTACGAGCAGTACTTC

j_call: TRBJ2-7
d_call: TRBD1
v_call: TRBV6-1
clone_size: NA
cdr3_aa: CASSEALDRAYEQYF
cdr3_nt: TGTGCCAGCAGTGAAGCCCTGGACAGGGCCTACGAGCAGTACTTC

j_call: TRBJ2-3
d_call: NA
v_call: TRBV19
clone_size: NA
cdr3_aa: CASSPGHTDTQYF
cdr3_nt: TGTGCCAGTAGTCCCGGACACACAGATACGCAGTATTTT

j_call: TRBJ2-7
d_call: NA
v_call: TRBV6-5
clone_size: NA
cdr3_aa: CASIAQSTDYEQYF
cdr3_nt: TGTGCCAGCATTGCCCAGTCAACCGACTACGAGCAGTACTTC

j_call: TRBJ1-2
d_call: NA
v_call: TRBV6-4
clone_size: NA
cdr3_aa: CASSQFRGSNGYTF
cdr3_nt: TGTGCCAGCAGCCAATTCAGGGGAAGTAATGGCTACACCTTC

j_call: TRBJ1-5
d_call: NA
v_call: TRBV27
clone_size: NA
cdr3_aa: CASSLWGGAGPQPQHF
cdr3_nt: TGTGCCAGCAGTTTATGGGGGGGGGCAGGCCCTCAGCCCCAGCATTTT

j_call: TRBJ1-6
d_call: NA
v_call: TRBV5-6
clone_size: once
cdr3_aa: CASSFRVGGSPLHF
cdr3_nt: TGTGCCAGCAGCTTCAGGGTCGGGGGTTCACCCCTCCACTTT